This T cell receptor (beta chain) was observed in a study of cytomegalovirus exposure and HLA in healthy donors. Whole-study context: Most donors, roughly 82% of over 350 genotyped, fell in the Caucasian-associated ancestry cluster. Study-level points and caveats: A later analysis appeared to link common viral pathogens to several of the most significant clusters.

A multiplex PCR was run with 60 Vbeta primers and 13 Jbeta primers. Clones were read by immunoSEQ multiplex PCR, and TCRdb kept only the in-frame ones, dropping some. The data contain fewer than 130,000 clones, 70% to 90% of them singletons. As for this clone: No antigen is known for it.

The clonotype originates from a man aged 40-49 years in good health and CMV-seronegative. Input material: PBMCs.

The CDR3 loop is CASSISGQTYGYTF. The CDR3 DNA sequence: TGTGCCAGCAGTATATCGGGACAGACATATGGCTACACCTTC. The rearrangement uses TRBV28 and TRBJ1-2; TRBD1 matches 7 bases. Germline loops: CDR1 MDHEN, CDR2 SYDVKM. The ends lost 5 bases at V and 5 bases at J; junction bases unmatched: 8. CDR3 length: 14 amino acids.